These 24 T cell receptor beta chains were sequenced from one sample in a study of T cells after yellow fever vaccination. TCRdb processed the 5' RACE reads anew with MiXCR; each CDR3 protein has one entry. The sample has about 120,000 distinct CDR3 sequences; 7.2% are singletons. The sequenced sample was CD4+ T cells sorted from PBMCs, obtained 45 days after the first yellow fever vaccination. Receptors originate from a man aged 18-30 years who received the YFV17D yellow fever vaccine.

There are many counts of this clonotype. V usage is TRBV12-3 or TRBV12-4 and J usage is TRBJ2-3; D is ambiguous. This CDR3 has 11 amino acids. With 2 bases removed from V and 5 bases from J, the gap between germline ends came to 2 bases. The CDR3 nucleotides read TGTGCCAGCAGTTTACTAGATACGCAGTATTTT. The encoded protein is CASSLLDTQYF.

This clonotype was detected ten times or more. The chain combines TRBV5-1 with TRBJ2-3; 7 bases fit TRBD2. The CDR3 consists of 14 residues. The ends lost 2 bases at V and 9 bases at J; junction bases unmatched: 9. CDR1 and CDR2 (germline): SGHRS, YFSETQ. CDR3 coding DNA: TGCGCCAGCAGCTTCCTTGCGGGAGATAAGACGCAGTATTTT. Encoded protein: CASSFLAGDKTQYF.

This chain uses TRBV20-1 with TRBJ2-5, with 7 positions matching TRBD2. There are 16 residues in the CDR3. J gave up 1 base and V 4 bases, and 12 bases lay outside the gene matches. Germline-derived CDR1 and CDR2 are DFQATT and SNEGSKA (reference sequence). The CDR3 loop is CSANTMRRGTQETQYF. The CDR3 DNA is TGCAGTGCTAACACTATGAGGCGGGGGACCCAAGAGACCCAGTACTTC.

On this clonotype itself: This could be a read error, since a much larger clone is one nucleotide away. The chain carries TRBV6-1 and TRBJ2-5; possibly TRBD1 or TRBD2 for D (5 bases each). The CDR3 is 16 amino acids. The ends were cut back, 6 bases at V and 7 bases at J, with 24 bases in the middle. Germline V gene data show CDR1 as MNHNS and CDR2 as SASEGT. CDR3 in amino acids: CASSSGQGRFTATQYF. In nucleotides, the CDR3 is TGTGCCAGCAGCTCCGGGCAGGGACGGTTTACGGCGACCCAGTACTTC.

This clonotype showed up many times. The V gene is TRBV12-3 or TRBV12-4, the J gene TRBJ2-1; 8 positions agree with TRBD1. The CDR3 has 15 residues. Trimming took 5 bases from V and 8 from J; bases not matched to a gene: 11. CDR3 in amino acids: CASSNSRQGRYEQFF. CDR3 bases: TGTGCCAGCAGTAACTCTAGACAGGGGCGATATGAGCAGTTCTTC.

The chain links TRBV6-1 to TRBJ2-7; D gene uncertain. CDR1 is MNHNS and CDR2 is SASEGT in the germline V gene. Deletions cut 6 bases from V and 4 bases from J, with 19 bases between. The CDR3 totals 15 residues. This CDR3 is CASSFDTALGYEQYF. The DNA for the CDR3 is TGTGCCAGCAGCTTTGACACAGCCTTAGGGTACGAGCAGTACTTC.

This clonotype was counted at least ten times. V and J are TRBV12-3 or TRBV12-4 and TRBJ1-5; no firm D call. Trimming took off 5 bases at V and 0 bases at J, with 11 bases between the two ends. The CDR3 is 15 amino acids. The CDR3 region is CASSRDGDSNQPQHF. In DNA, the CDR3 is TGTGCCAGCAGTCGAGACGGAGATAGCAATCAGCCCCAGCATTTT.

This clonotype was recorded many times. The J gene is TRBJ2-7, the V gene TRBV29-1; 7 bases align to TRBD1. From germline, CDR1 is SQVTM and CDR2 ANQGSEA. The CDR3 loop spans 13 amino acids. The V and J ends lost 1 base and 7 bases, in that order; junction bases with no gene match: 7. The DNA for the CDR3 is TGCAGCGTTGAAGGGACAGGATCGGGGGAGCAGTACTTC. Protein: CSVEGTGSGEQYF.

This clonotype was seen repeatedly, ten times or more. V and J are TRBV20-1 and TRBJ2-5; D call uncertain. This CDR3 has 12 amino acids. Trimming stripped 6 bases from V and 0 bases from J, with 8 bases between. CDR1 and CDR2 from the germline V gene are DFQATT and SNEGSKA (reference sequence). The CDR3 loop is CSAPEDQETQYF. Here the CDR3 DNA reads TGCAGTGCCCCCGAGGACCAAGAGACCCAGTACTTC.

This chain uses TRBV9 with TRBJ2-1; perhaps D is TRBD1 or TRBD2 (5 bases each). The V end lost 0 bases, the J end lost 5 bases, and 12 bases lay between the germline ends. In germline, CDR1 is SGDLS, CDR2 YYNGEE. This CDR3 has 15 residues. The CDR3 loop is CASSVVGTANNEQFF. The CDR3 nucleotides are TGTGCCAGCAGCGTAGTGGGGACGGCAAACAATGAGCAGTTCTTC.

This clonotype appeared many times. The chain uses TRBV7-2 and TRBJ1-3; TRBD1 agrees at 10 bases. Losses at the gene ends were 1 base for V and 5 bases for J; bases not matched to a gene: 5. This CDR3 contains 16 residues. Per germline, CDR1 SGHTA and CDR2 FQGNSA. The CDR3 nucleotides read TGTGCCAGCAGCTTAGAAGGGACAGGGGAGAGAAACACCATATATTTT. Amino acid sequence: CASSLEGTGERNTIYF.

This clonotype was recorded a few times. The rearrangement uses TRBV7-8 and TRBJ2-5; no definite D call. Germline V gene lookup returns CDR1 SGHVS and CDR2 FQNEAQ. CDR3 length: 14 amino acids. The V end was cut by 4 bases, the J end by 0 bases, with 9 bases between. The CDR3 reads CASSSSANQETQYF. The CDR3 DNA sequence: TGTGCCAGCAGCTCGTCCGCTAACCAAGAGACCCAGTACTTC.

This clonotype was recorded at least ten times. J is TRBJ1-1 and V is TRBV5-6; D remains ambiguous. Trimming removed 1 base at V and 4 bases at J, with 11 bases between. Germline-derived CDR1 and CDR2 are SGHDT and YYEEEE. The CDR3 extends over 14 amino acids. The CDR3 nucleotides read TGTGCCAGCAGCTTGCAGTTGTTCGGCACTGAAGCTTTCTTT. Translation: CASSLQLFGTEAFF. Full variable domain (rest looked up from reference TRBV5-6 and TRBJ1-1): DAGVTQSPTHLIKTRGQQVTLRCSPKSGHDTVSWYQQALGQGPQFIFQYYEEEERQRGNFPDRFSGHQFPNYSSELNVNALLLGDSALYLCASSLQLFGTEAFFGQGTRLTVV.

This clonotype has at least ten counts. The rearrangement links TRBV7-2 to TRBJ2-1; tentatively, D is TRBD1 or TRBD2 (5 bases each). Trimming pared 5 bases from V and 5 bases from J, leaving 16 bases between. The CDR3 contains 15 residues. CDR1 is SGHTA, CDR2 FQGNSA, per germline. The CDR3 sequence: CASSRTGQSNNEQFF. The CDR3 DNA reads as TGTGCCAGCAGCAGAACGGGGCAGTCAAACAATGAGCAGTTCTTC. The variable domain in full, with the rest retrieved from reference TRBV7-2 and TRBJ2-1, is GAGVSQSPSNKVTEKGKDVELRCDPISGHTALYWYRQSLGQGLEFLIYFQGNSAPDKSGLPSDRFSAERTGGSVSTLTIQRTQQEDSAVYLCASSRTGQSNNEQFFGPGTRLTVL.

The rearrangement uses TRBV10-3 and TRBJ1-1; 8 bases agree with TRBD1. The CDR3 sequence is 16 residues long. Germline V lookup: CDR1 ENHRY, CDR2 SYGVKD. Losses at the gene ends were 4 bases for V and 1 base for J; bases not matched to a gene: 8. The CDR3 DNA sequence: TGTGCCATCAGTGCCCCTCGGGGGACAGGGAACACTGAAGCTTTCTTT. This sequence encodes CAISAPRGTGNTEAFF.

This clonotype was found many times. The chain carries TRBV20-1 and TRBJ2-3; 8 bases map to TRBD2. The CDR3 runs to 14 residues. Germline assignment: CDR1 DFQATT and CDR2 SNEGSKA (reference sequence). The V segment lost 0 bases and the J segment 4 bases; nucleotides outside the gene matches: 3. The CDR3, as DNA: TGCAGTGCTAGAGATGCGGGGGGTCCAGATACGCAGTATTTT. Protein product: CSARDAGGPDTQYF.

This clonotype was observed at least ten times. The J gene is TRBJ2-2, the V gene TRBV6-1, with D uncertain. The CDR3 extends over 12 amino acids. V lost 7 bases and J lost 7, with 10 bases in between. CDR1 is MNHNS and CDR2 is SASEGT in the germline V gene. The CDR3 loop reads CASNFLGGELFF. The DNA of the CDR3 is TGTGCCAGCAATTTTCTGGGCGGGGAGCTGTTTTTT.

This clonotype was seen at least ten times. V gene TRBV20-1 combines with J gene TRBJ1-2, with TRBD1 matching 7 bases. The length of the CDR3 is 13 residues. The V gene end was trimmed by 0 bases and the J gene end by 7 bases; junction bases not matched to a gene: 5. From germline, CDR1 is DFQATT and CDR2 SNEGSKA (reference sequence). The CDR3 protein is CSARDRGRGGYTF. CDR3 DNA sequence: TGCAGTGCTAGAGATAGGGGGCGCGGTGGCTACACCTTC.

This clonotype was picked up many times. The chain recombines TRBV5-4 with TRBJ2-1; maybe TRBD1 (6 bases). This CDR3 is built from 15 residues. Germline lookup yields CDR1 SGHNT and CDR2 YYREEE (reference sequence). The V and J ends lost 0 bases and 1 base respectively, with 8 bases between them. CDR3 region: CASSLDQGSYNEQFF. CDR3 coding DNA: TGTGCCAGCAGCTTGGATCAGGGGTCCTACAATGAGCAGTTCTTC.

This clonotype has ten or more counts. The V and J genes are TRBV29-1 and TRBJ2-5; D unclear. Trimming removed 3 bases from V and 5 bases from J, with 13 bases in between. The CDR3 consists of 13 residues. The germline CDR1 and CDR2 sequences are SQVTM and ANQGSEA. Here the CDR3 reads CSVDFPAGETQYF. CDR3 DNA sequence: TGCAGCGTTGATTTTCCAGCAGGCGAGACCCAGTACTTC.

This clonotype was seen repeatedly, ten times or more. The CDR3 nucleotides are TGTGCCAGCAGCTGGGACACGTCTGAAGCTTTCTTT. It encodes CASSWDTSEAFF. The rearrangement joins TRBV7-2 to TRBJ1-1, with TRBD1 as a possible D gene (6 bases). The CDR3 covers 12 residues. Trimming took 4 bases from V and 6 from J, leaving 9 bases between them. In germline, CDR1 is SGHTA, CDR2 FQGNSA.

This clonotype was detected many times. V and J are TRBV3-1 and TRBJ2-5; tentatively, D is TRBD2 (6 bases). The germline V gene has CDR1 LGHDT and CDR2 YNNKEL (reference sequence). CDR3 length equals 14 residues. V lost 4 bases to trimming and J lost 2 bases, with 11 bases between them. CDR3 nucleotides: TGTGCCAGCAGCCTCTTCGGGGGACAAGAGACCCAGTACTTC. Translated: CASSLFGGQETQYF.

Only a few counts were recorded for this clonotype. This chain links TRBV6-2 or TRBV6-3 with TRBJ2-3, with 10 bases matching TRBD1. V dropped 7 bases and J dropped 8; count of bases not matched to a gene: 6. Per germline, CDR1 MNHEY and CDR2 SVGEGT. This CDR3 spans 13 amino acids. CDR3 sequence: CASTGQGSGTQYF. The CDR3 DNA is TGTGCCAGCACGGGACAGGGGTCAGGTACGCAGTATTTT.

This clonotype was found many times. The J gene is TRBJ1-2, the V gene TRBV10-3; tentatively, D is TRBD1 (6 bases). V shed 7 bases and J shed 7 bases, with 16 bases lying between them. CDR3 length: 13 residues. Germline V gives CDR1 ENHRY, CDR2 SYGVKD. The chain's CDR3 is CAINLQGGSGYTF. In DNA form, the CDR3 reads TGTGCCATCAATCTACAGGGAGGGTCTGGCTACACCTTC.